These T cell receptor beta chains were read from a single sample in a study of T cells in Graves' hyperthyroidism and ophthalmopathy. TCRdb fed the multiplex PCR reads into MiXCR, producing one record per CDR3 protein. The table includes about 580,000 distinct CDR3 sequences, about 45% detected once. Sequenced material: peripheral blood or thyroid tissue (not recorded which). The receptors here all came from a woman aged 18-29 years with Graves' hyperthyroidism. Each CDR3 is given with its conserved first and last residue. Fields, in order: D gene, clone size, J gene, V gene, CDR3 protein, CDR3 DNA. The D gene is left open where the match is weak. Clone size appears in some rows only: once, few, many, or a class for an expanded clone.

>-|many|TRBJ2-7|TRBV12-3/TRBV12-4
CASSFNRAQGEQYF
TGTGCCAGCAGTTTTAACCGGGCCCAGGGAGAGCAGTACTTC
>TRBD2|few|TRBJ2-3|TRBV20-1
CSASLWGLAGGGTDTQYF
TGCAGTGCTAGTTTATGGGGACTAGCGGGAGGGGGCACAGATACGCAGTATTTT
>TRBD1|many|TRBJ1-6|TRBV10-3
CAISDPGTGGRRNSPLHF
TGTGCCATCAGTGATCCCGGGACAGGGGGCCGGAGGAATTCACCCCTCCACTTT
>TRBD2|few|TRBJ2-7|TRBV20-1
CSARRLAGVEQYF
TGCAGTGCTCGGAGACTAGCGGGAGTCGAGCAGTACTTC
>-|few|TRBJ2-2|TRBV7-9
CASSLVRINTGELFF
TGTGCCAGCAGCTTGGTTAGGATAAACACCGGGGAGCTGTTTTTT
>-|once|TRBJ1-2|TRBV10-3
CAISVAGDFYGYTF
TGTGCCATCAGTGTAGCCGGGGACTTCTATGGCTACACCTTC
>TRBD1|few|TRBJ2-5|TRBV5-1
CASGTGEQETQYF
TGCGCCAGCGGGACAGGGGAACAGGAGACCCAGTACTTC
>TRBD1|-|TRBJ1-1|TRBV7-2
CASSSDRGIGTEAFF
TGTGCCAGCAGCTCGGACAGGGGAATAGGCACTGAAGCTTTCTTT
>-|many|TRBJ2-7|TRBV7-8
CASSPGISSYEQYF
TGTGCCAGCAGCCCCGGGATCTCCTCCTACGAGCAGTACTTC
>TRBD2|many|TRBJ2-2|TRBV7-9
CASSKSGTRNTGELFF
TGTGCCAGCAGCAAGTCCGGGACTAGGAACACCGGGGAGCTGTTTTTT
>TRBD2|once|TRBJ2-3|TRBV20-1
CSATTSGGYNEQYF
TGCAGTGCTACTACTAGCGGGGGGTACAATGAGCAGTATTTT
>-|many|TRBJ2-1|TRBV5-1
CASSLGDVHNEQFF
TGCGCCAGCAGCCTGGGGGACGTACACAATGAGCAGTTCTTC
>TRBD1|many|TRBJ1-6|TRBV27
CASSLGTGAHSPLHF
TGTGCCAGCAGTTTAGGGACAGGGGCACATTCACCCCTCCACTTT
>-|many|TRBJ2-7|TRBV2
CASSVETGYEQYF
TGTGCCAGCAGTGTCGAGACGGGGTACGAGCAGTACTTC
>-|-|TRBJ1-1|TRBV7-9
CASSLDLLRGTEAFF
TGTGCCAGCAGCTTAGACTTATTGAGGGGCACTGAAGCTTTCTTT
>TRBD2|once|TRBJ2-1|TRBV25-1
CASIGEGPEQFF
TGTGCCAGCATTGGGGAGGGCCCCGAGCAGTTCTTC
>TRBD1|-|TRBJ1-5|TRBV20-1
CSAREGQGLQPQHF
TGCAGTGCTAGAGAAGGACAGGGGCTACAGCCCCAGCATTTT
>-|-|TRBJ1-3|TRBV11-1
CASSQVGRNSGNTIYF
TGTGCCAGCAGCCAAGTGGGACGGAACTCTGGAAACACCATATATTTT
>TRBD2|-|TRBJ2-3|TRBV20-1
CSARGTSGGRIGYTDTQYF
TGCAGTGCTAGAGGGACTAGCGGAGGGAGGATCGGGTACACAGATACGCAGTATTTT
>-|many|TRBJ1-1|TRBV14
CASSHSTEAFF
TGTGCCAGCAGCCACAGCACTGAAGCTTTCTTT
>-|many|TRBJ1-5|TRBV11-2
CASSLEGLRNQPQHF
TGTGCCAGCAGCTTAGAAGGGCTGAGGAATCAGCCCCAGCATTTT
>TRBD1|few|TRBJ1-1|TRBV20-1
CSATPIGTGNTEAFF
TGCAGTGCTACTCCAATCGGGACAGGAAACACTGAAGCTTTCTTT
>TRBD2|few|TRBJ2-1|TRBV7-3
CASSFSGRSDNEQFF
TGTGCCAGCAGCTTTAGCGGGAGGAGCGACAATGAGCAGTTCTTC
>-|-|TRBJ2-7|TRBV27
CAGSLPSYEQYF
TGTGCCGGCAGTCTCCCTTCCTACGAGCAGTACTTC
>-|few|TRBJ2-3|TRBV7-2
CASRASLRLGTQYF
TGTGCCAGCCGGGCTAGCTTACGGCTCGGTACGCAGTATTTT
>TRBD1|-|TRBJ2-7|TRBV5-1
CASSFDRDRGYIPYEQYF
TGCGCCAGCAGCTTCGACCGGGACAGGGGGTATATCCCCTACGAGCAGTACTTC
>TRBD1|-|TRBJ2-5|TRBV14
CASSQRDGTGKKETQYF
TGTGCCAGCAGCCAGAGGGACGGGACAGGGAAGAAAGAGACCCAGTACTTC
>-|-|TRBJ1-1|TRBV19
CASSGSRGSNTEAFF
TGTGCCAGTAGTGGCAGCAGGGGTTCGAACACTGAAGCTTTCTTT
>-|once|TRBJ1-1|TRBV15
CATSRDIWGRGKAFF
TGTGCCACCAGCAGAGATATTTGGGGGAGAGGTAAGGCTTTCTTT
>TRBD1|many|TRBJ1-2|TRBV7-2
CASSPWTGGNYGYTF
TGTGCCAGCAGCCCTTGGACAGGGGGAAACTATGGCTACACCTTC
>-|many|TRBJ2-7|TRBV29-1
CSVGDPSYEQYF
TGCAGCGTCGGGGACCCATCCTACGAGCAGTACTTC
>TRBD2|-|TRBJ2-7|TRBV9
CASSLTWTSGRARYNEQYF
TGTGCCAGCAGCTTAACCTGGACTAGCGGGAGGGCTCGGTACAATGAGCAGTACTTC
>TRBD2|-|TRBJ2-1|TRBV9
CASSYGGGGQNEQFF
TGTGCCAGCAGCTACGGCGGGGGGGGGCAGAATGAGCAGTTCTTC
>TRBD1|-|TRBJ2-5|TRBV2
CASNRGRQETQYF
TGTGCCAGCAACAGGGGGCGGCAAGAGACCCAGTACTTC
>TRBD2|-|TRBJ2-7|TRBV5-1
CASSRSSGTAEGYEQYF
TGCGCCAGCAGCAGATCTAGCGGGACCGCAGAAGGCTACGAGCAGTACTTC
>-|-|TRBJ1-2|TRBV15
CATRVQGSGYTF
TGTGCCACCAGAGTACAGGGTAGTGGCTACACCTTC
>-|-|TRBJ1-2|TRBV18
CASSTSGGGGYTF
TGTGCCAGCTCAACGTCGGGGGGCGGAGGCTACACCTTC
>TRBD1|many|TRBJ2-7|TRBV19
CASSYSLGQSYEQYF
TGTGCCAGTAGCTACTCTTTGGGACAGTCCTACGAGCAGTACTTC
>-|many|TRBJ2-3|TRBV12-3/TRBV12-4
CATNDLGADTQYF
TGTGCCACCAACGACTTGGGCGCGGATACGCAGTATTTT
>TRBD1|once|TRBJ2-6|TRBV18
CASLTTGLMAGANVLTF
TGTGCCAGCTTAACGACAGGGTTAATGGCGGGGGCCAACGTCCTGACTTTC